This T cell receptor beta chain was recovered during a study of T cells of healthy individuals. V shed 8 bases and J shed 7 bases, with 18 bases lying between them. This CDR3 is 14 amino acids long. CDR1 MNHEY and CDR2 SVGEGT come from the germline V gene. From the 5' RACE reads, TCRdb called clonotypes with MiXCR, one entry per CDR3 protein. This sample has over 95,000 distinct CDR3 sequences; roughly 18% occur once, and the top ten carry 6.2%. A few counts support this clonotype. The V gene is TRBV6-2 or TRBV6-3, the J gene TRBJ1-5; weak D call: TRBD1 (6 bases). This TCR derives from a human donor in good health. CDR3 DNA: TGTGCCAGCCGCCCATGGGGGGGCAGACAGCCCCAGCATTTT. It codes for CASRPWGGRQPQHF.